This T cell receptor (beta chain) originates from a study of blood T cell repertoires in COVID-19. Across the whole study: Sites in the United States, Italy and Spain provided acute and convalescent COVID-19 samples. Sources were T cells, B-cell-depleted T cells, or PBMCs; the material itself was cDNA or gDNA.

In the original analysis: Reference gene primer amplification gave estimated nucleated cell counts. Assay: immunoSEQ multiplex PCR; the TCRdb copy retains only in-frame clones and omits some. V and J calls and clone size are as listed in that table; D and trimming were resolved from the DNA. Of some 260,000 clones listed, around 85% are singletons. The V end lost 8 bases, the J end lost 1 base, and 11 bases lay between the germline ends. The germline V gene encodes CDR1 SQVTM and CDR2 ANQGSEA. The CDR3 extends over 12 amino acids. The receptor was derived from a woman aged 35 to 49 with active or convalescent COVID-19. Sample: peripheral blood. The chain has TRBV29-1 and TRBJ1-1; possible D gene TRBD1, 6 bases. CDR3 in DNA: TGCAGCTTGGGACACCAGAACACTGAAGCTTTCTTT. Its protein product is CSLGHQNTEAFF.